The 29 T cell receptor beta chains below all came from one sample that was sequenced in a study of T cell changes during pregnancy in multiple sclerosis. Profiling relied on immunoSEQ multiplex PCR, and the TCRdb table lists in-frame clones only, not all of them. The sample holds some 54,000 clones, 93% seen once. This specimen was peripheral blood, taken after pregnancy. The origin of the receptors is a female donor with multiple sclerosis, enrolled in a pregnancy study.

The V and J genes are TRBV4-2 and TRBJ2-5, with TRBD2 matching over 7 bases. CDR3 length: 15 residues. Germline values: CDR1 LGHNA, CDR2 YNFKEQ. The V and J ends lost 8 bases and 1 base, in that order; junction bases with no gene match: 10. CDR3 in DNA: TGTGCCAGCTCTGCGGCGGCGGGGGTCCAAGAGACCCAGTACTTC. Amino acids: CASSAAAGVQETQYF.

V gene TRBV5-6 combines with J gene TRBJ2-7, with TRBD1 as a possible D gene (6 bases). The V and J ends lost 1 base and 4 bases respectively, with 18 bases between them. Germline assignment: CDR1 SGHDT and CDR2 YYEEEE. The CDR3 extends over 16 amino acids. The CDR3: CASSLYGTSLVYEQYF. The CDR3 region has the DNA TGTGCCAGCAGCTTGTATGGGACATCCCTGGTGTACGAGCAGTACTTC.

The chain joins TRBV6-1 to TRBJ2-1; perhaps TRBD2 as D (6 bases). This CDR3 has 13 residues. The V end was cut by 6 bases, the J end by 8 bases, with 14 bases between. The germline V gene encodes CDR1 MNHNS and CDR2 SASEGT. The DNA of the CDR3 is TGTGCCAGCAGGGAGGGACTGAGGGATGAGCAGTTCTTC. Translation: CASREGLRDEQFF.

The chain links TRBV19 to TRBJ2-1, with 7 bases lining up with TRBD1. After removal of 8 bases from V and 3 bases from J, the junction contained 10 bases not matched to a gene. CDR1 LNHDA and CDR2 SQIVND come from the germline V gene (reference sequence). This CDR3 contains 15 residues. The CDR3 region is CASSGRQGGYNEQFF. In DNA, the CDR3 is TGTGCCAGTTCGGGGAGACAGGGTGGCTACAATGAGCAGTTCTTC.

The J gene is TRBJ2-1, the V gene TRBV6-4; D remains unclear. CDR3 size: 14 residues. V lost 4 bases, J lost 1 base, and 8 bases lay in between. The germline gives CDR1 MRHNA, CDR2 SNTAGT. Written as DNA, the CDR3 is TGTGCCAGCAGTGTGGAGATTTCCTACAATGAGCAGTTCTTC. The encoded protein is CASSVEISYNEQFF.

J is TRBJ2-1 and V is TRBV5-4, with D perhaps TRBD2 (6 bases). Trimming pared 1 base from V and 8 bases from J, leaving 13 bases between. Germline-derived CDR1 and CDR2 are SGHNT and YYREEE (reference sequence). The CDR3 runs 14 residues. The CDR3 region has the DNA TGTGCCAGCAGCTTGTACAGAGCGGGCGATGAGCAGTTCTTC. This translates into CASSLYRAGDEQFF.

The V gene is TRBV5-4, the J gene TRBJ2-7; a possible D gene is TRBD1 (6 bases). Germline CDR1 reads SGHNT; CDR2 reads YYREEE (reference sequence). Trimming took off 1 base at V and 6 bases at J, with 14 bases between the two ends. The CDR3 covers 14 residues. The CDR3 reads CASSLSQGDREQYF. As DNA, the CDR3 is TGTGCCAGCAGCTTGTCACAGGGAGATCGCGAGCAGTACTTC.

V is TRBV7-2 and J is TRBJ1-3, with D unclear. Germline values: CDR1 SGHTA, CDR2 FQGNSA. V shed 1 base and J shed 0 bases, with 4 bases lying between them. The CDR3 is made up of 14 amino acids. Here the CDR3 DNA reads TGTGCCAGCAGCTTAGGGAGCTCTGGAAACACCATATATTTT. Translated, it gives CASSLGSSGNTIYF.

V gene TRBV6-5 combines with J gene TRBJ1-1; D is possibly TRBD1 (5 bases). CDR3 length equals 12 residues. V lost 6 bases, J lost 4 bases, and 9 bases lay in between. Germline V lookup: CDR1 MNHEY, CDR2 SVGAGI. CDR3 sequence: CASRRGGTEAFF. The CDR3 coding sequence is TGTGCCAGCAGGAGGGGAGGCACTGAAGCTTTCTTT.

The chain uses TRBV30 and TRBJ2-7; no firm D call. The V and J ends lost 2 bases and 1 base respectively, with 3 bases between them. Per the germline V gene, CDR1 is GTSNPN and CDR2 is SVGIG (reference sequence). The CDR3 has 11 residues. The CDR3 nucleotides are TGTGCCTGGAGTCTTTCCTACGAGCAGTACTTC. This codes for CAWSLSYEQYF.

Worth noting for this clone: Additional DNA sequences in this sample encode the identical CDR3. The V and J genes are TRBV19 and TRBJ2-7; 9 bases agree with TRBD2. Germline V gene data show CDR1 as LNHDA and CDR2 as SQIVND (reference sequence). J was trimmed by 4 bases and V by 5 bases; bases with no gene match: 12. CDR3 length: 16 amino acids. CDR3 residues: CASSPGSSGSPYEQYF. The CDR3 bases are TGTGCCAGTAGTCCGGGGAGTAGCGGGAGTCCTTACGAGCAGTACTTC.

The genes are TRBV9 and TRBJ1-1, with D hard to call. The length of the CDR3 is 13 residues. V dropped 0 bases and J dropped 5 bases, with 8 bases sitting between them. The germline V gene has CDR1 SGDLS and CDR2 YYNGEE. The CDR3 nucleotides read TGTGCCAGCAGCGTAGATCTCAGGACTGAAGCTTTCTTT. Translating gives CASSVDLRTEAFF.

V and J are TRBV2 and TRBJ2-7, with a tentative D call TRBD2 (5 bases). CDR1 SNHLY and CDR2 FYNNEI come from the germline V gene. The V gene lost 7 bases and the J gene lost 4 bases, with 8 bases spanning the gap. The CDR3 runs to 11 residues. Here the CDR3 reads CASTGEYEQYF. DNA of the CDR3: TGTGCCAGCACCGGGGAATACGAGCAGTACTTC.

V is TRBV7-9 and J is TRBJ2-3; D ambiguous. The ends were cut back, 3 bases at V and 1 base at J, with 5 bases in the middle. Germline CDR1 and CDR2: SEHNR and FQNEAQ (reference sequence). The CDR3 consists of 13 residues. Written as DNA, the CDR3 is TGTGCCAGCAGCTTCGAGCGCACAGATACGCAGTATTTT. Translated: CASSFERTDTQYF.

The CDR3 nucleotides are TGTGCCACGGGGACTAGCGGGAGCCCCCATGAGCAGTTCTTC. This codes for CATGTSGSPHEQFF. The chain links TRBV19 to TRBJ2-1; 14 bases agree with TRBD2. The junction had 7 bases not matched to a gene; V was cut back by 10 bases and J by 8 bases. Germline loops: CDR1 LNHDA, CDR2 SQIVND (reference sequence). The CDR3 is 14 amino acids.

V gene TRBV11-3 combines with J gene TRBJ2-1; 14 bases map to TRBD2. The CDR3 contains 17 residues. V was pared by 5 bases and J by 7 bases, with 10 bases of the junction left unmatched. The V gene's germline CDR1 is SGHNT and CDR2 YENEEA. Written as DNA, the CDR3 is TGTGCCAGCAGCACCCGACTAGCGGGAGGGCTAAGGAATGAGCAGTTCTTC. This translates into CASSTRLAGGLRNEQFF.

This chain joins TRBV27 and TRBJ2-7, with 8 bases lining up with TRBD2. This CDR3 comprises 15 residues. J was trimmed by 5 bases and V by 2 bases; bases with no gene match: 8. Germline V gene sequence: CDR1 MNHEY, CDR2 SMNVEV (reference sequence). This CDR3 reads CASSLKGGGLNEQYF. The DNA of the CDR3 is TGTGCCAGCAGTTTAAAAGGCGGGGGGTTGAACGAGCAGTACTTC.

The chain is built from TRBV14 and TRBJ2-3; 7 bases align to TRBD2. The V and J ends lost 3 bases and 4 bases, in that order; junction bases with no gene match: 10. This CDR3 has 16 residues. CDR1 is SGHDN and CDR2 is FVKESK in the germline V gene. The CDR3 DNA reads TGTGCCAGCAGCCAGGATACACTAGCGAGCTCAGATACGCAGTATTTT. Its translation: CASSQDTLASSDTQYF.

The V and J genes are TRBV27 and TRBJ2-2; unclear D gene. Trimming removed 4 bases at V and 1 base at J, with 13 bases between. The CDR3 sequence is 16 residues long. Germline V gene lookup returns CDR1 MNHEY and CDR2 SMNVEV (reference sequence). CDR3 region: CASSSRLSKNTGELFF. The CDR3 DNA reads as TGTGCCAGCAGTTCCAGACTCAGCAAGAACACCGGGGAGCTGTTTTTT.

J is TRBJ2-3 and V is TRBV7-9, with D perhaps TRBD1 (6 bases). This CDR3 is 17 amino acids long. V shed 0 bases and J shed 11 bases, with 24 bases lying between them. Germline V CDR1 and CDR2: SEHNR, FQNEAQ (reference sequence). The CDR3 sequence: CASSLAEARQAAVWQYF. The CDR3 nucleotides read TGTGCCAGCAGCTTAGCTGAGGCGAGACAGGCCGCCGTGTGGCAGTATTTT.

The V and J genes are TRBV5-4 and TRBJ1-2, with D unresolved. Deletions cut 0 bases from V and 4 bases from J, with 7 bases between. The CDR3 covers 13 residues. Germline CDR1 is SGHNT and CDR2 is YYREEE (reference sequence). The CDR3 coding sequence is TGTGCCAGCAGCTTGGACAGAGTCTATGGCTACACCTTC. Translation gives CASSLDRVYGYTF.

The rearrangement joins TRBV6-5 to TRBJ2-7, with TRBD2 matching 7 bases. The CDR3 has 15 residues. Germline-derived CDR1 and CDR2 are MNHEY and SVGAGI. J lost 6 bases, V lost 2 bases, and 10 bases had no gene match. The CDR3 sequence: CASSYVGGSPLEQYF. CDR3 in DNA: TGTGCCAGCAGTTACGTAGGCGGGAGCCCCCTCGAGCAGTACTTC.

The rearrangement joins TRBV5-8 to TRBJ1-2; D is unresolved. The CDR3 length is 15 residues. Germline V gives CDR1 SGHTS, CDR2 YDEGEE. Trimming cost V 0 bases and J 8 bases, with 17 bases left between them. This chain's CDR3 is CASSLALAGPGGYTF. In nucleotides, the CDR3 is TGTGCCAGCAGCTTGGCCCTGGCAGGCCCTGGGGGCTACACCTTC.

This chain connects TRBV13 to TRBJ2-5, with 10 bases matching TRBD2. This CDR3 has 15 amino acids. Germline V gene sequence: CDR1 PRHDT, CDR2 FYEKMQ (reference sequence). V lost 0 bases to trimming and J lost 6 bases; unmatched junction nucleotides: 4. CDR3 in DNA: TGTGCCAGCAGCTTAGGGTCTAGCGGGAGTCAGACCCAGTACTTC. Its translation: CASSLGSSGSQTQYF.

The chain uses TRBV29-1 and TRBJ2-7, with 8 bases that match TRBD1. Germline assignment: CDR1 SQVTM and CDR2 ANQGSEA. The CDR3 sequence is 12 residues long. V dropped 5 bases and J dropped 5; count of bases not matched to a gene: 5. The CDR3, as DNA: TGCAGCGTTAGGACAGGGTCCCACGAGCAGTACTTC. This sequence encodes CSVRTGSHEQYF.

This rearrangement joins TRBV7-9 to TRBJ1-3, with D possibly matching TRBD1 (5 bases). Trimming shortened V by 5 bases and J by 0 bases, and 8 bases separated the two germline ends. Per germline, CDR1 SEHNR and CDR2 FQNEAQ (reference sequence). The CDR3 consists of 14 residues. The CDR3 DNA reads as TGTGCCAGCAGCATACAGGTCTCTGGAAACACCATATATTTT. This translates into CASSIQVSGNTIYF. The whole variable domain, remainder taken from reference TRBV7-9 and TRBJ1-3, is DTGVSQNPRHKITKRGQNVTFRCDPISEHNRLYWYRQTLGQGPEFLTYFQNEAQLEKSRLLSDRFSAERPKGSFSTLEIQRTEQGDSAMYLCASSIQVSGNTIYFGEGSWLTVV.

The genes are TRBV7-3 and TRBJ2-1, with 9 bases aligning to TRBD2. The V segment lost 0 bases and the J segment 1 base; nucleotides outside the gene matches: 4. Germline CDR1 and CDR2: SGHTA and FQGTGA. The CDR3 sequence is 17 residues long. CDR3 residues: CASSLTRAGGSYNEQFF. The CDR3 DNA sequence: TGTGCCAGCAGCTTAACTAGGGCGGGAGGGTCCTACAATGAGCAGTTCTTC.

This rearrangement joins TRBV9 to TRBJ2-5; TRBD2 aligns across 9 bases. The germline gives CDR1 SGDLS, CDR2 YYNGEE. The CDR3 is made up of 17 amino acids. Unmatched junction bases numbered 8, after V lost 0 bases and J lost 2 bases. CDR3 sequence: CASSVGLAGILQETQYF. In DNA form, the CDR3 reads TGTGCCAGCAGCGTAGGCCTAGCGGGAATATTACAAGAGACCCAGTACTTC.

The chain recombines TRBV19 with TRBJ2-1; TRBD2 matches 14 bases. Germline loops: CDR1 LNHDA, CDR2 SQIVND (reference sequence). V shed 6 bases and J 6 bases; nucleotides not matched to a gene: 10. The CDR3 has 17 amino acids. This CDR3 is CASSVRSGTSGSNEQFF. The CDR3 DNA is TGTGCCAGTAGCGTAAGATCCGGGACTAGCGGGAGCAATGAGCAGTTCTTC.